The clone carrying this TCR beta chain was found a few times. Antigen unknown. A minimum of one pre-ART and two post-ART PBMC samples existed for each donor. It was version v3.0 of the immunoSEQ assay that was run at survey level. TCRdb keeps only in-frame clones here, not all; method: immunoSEQ multiplex PCR. The sample contains about 21,000 clones, roughly 91% of which appear only once. The entry originates in a study of long-term antiretroviral therapy in people with HIV. Background on the study: Some samples came about a decade before the 2015 immediate-ART recommendation, and these were the earliest.

Points from the study as a whole: Post-treatment diversity went higher with ART but stayed below transplant donor controls. The study found narrower CDR3 length ranges in HIV repertoires than in controls.

Germline values: CDR1 SGHNT, CDR2 YYREEE (reference sequence). V was cut by 4 bases and J by 5 bases, with 21 bases left in between. This CDR3 region has 16 residues. The TCR was taken from a man aged 55-75 years with HIV. This material consisted of unsorted PBMCs, taken 2.3 years after starting antiretroviral therapy. V usage is TRBV5-4 and J usage is TRBJ1-2; possible D gene TRBD1, 6 bases. The CDR3 bases are TGTGCCAGCAGCACCCCCTCAGACAGGAATTGGTATGGCTACACCTTC. Translating it yields CASSTPSDRNWYGYTF.